The 12 T cell receptor beta chains listed next were all sequenced from one sample in a study of blood T cell repertoires in COVID-19. The table came from immunoSEQ multiplex PCR; TCRdb's copy has only in-frame clones and leaves some out. The sample includes 60,000 to 65,000 clones, about 75% of them seen just once. The material sequenced was peripheral blood. These receptors came from a woman older than 75 with acute or convalescent COVID-19.

V and J are TRBV6-5 and TRBJ2-2; TRBD2 aligns across 7 bases. The germline V gene encodes CDR1 MNHEY and CDR2 SVGAGI. The CDR3 spans 15 residues. V shed 6 bases and J 3 bases; nucleotides not matched to a gene: 7. CDR3 nucleotide sequence: TGTGCCAGCAGCCGCGGGGGAGCGGACACCGGGGAGCTGTTTTTT. It codes for CASSRGGADTGELFF.

This chain uses TRBV28 with TRBJ2-7, with D possibly TRBD2 on 6 matching bases. Looked up from germline, CDR1 is MDHEN and CDR2 is SYDVKM. The CDR3 has 14 residues. Trimming cost V 2 bases and J 1 base, with 9 bases left between them. CDR3: CASSLVAGSYEQYF. The CDR3 DNA is TGTGCCAGCAGTTTAGTTGCGGGGTCCTACGAGCAGTACTTC.

The V gene is TRBV6-5, the J gene TRBJ2-1, with unresolved D. V was clipped by 0 bases and J by 3 bases, with 9 bases between them. Germline CDR1 is MNHEY and CDR2 is SVGAGI. The CDR3 has 15 amino acids. The CDR3 DNA follows: TGTGCCAGCAGTTACTCTGGCGGCCACTACAATGAGCAGTTCTTC. This codes for CASSYSGGHYNEQFF.

This clone was seen many times. The chain links TRBV7-6 to TRBJ2-1; D is perhaps TRBD1 (5 bases). Trimming stripped 5 bases from V and 4 bases from J, with 15 bases between. This CDR3 has 15 amino acids. CDR1 and CDR2 from the germline V gene are SGHVS and FNYEAQ. In DNA form, the CDR3 reads TGTGCCAGCAGCCCCGACAGACAAGGGTACAATGAGCAGTTCTTC. Translation gives CASSPDRQGYNEQFF.

The chain employs TRBV2 and TRBJ2-1; D ambiguous. Trimming pared 4 bases from V and 2 bases from J, leaving 6 bases between. The V gene's germline CDR1 is SNHLY and CDR2 FYNNEI. The CDR3 spans 13 residues. Written as DNA, the CDR3 is TGTGCCAGCAGTGCCCCGGCCTACAATGAGCAGTTCTTC. Amino acids: CASSAPAYNEQFF.

In this sample, this clone turned up once. V usage is TRBV6-6 and J usage is TRBJ2-2; weak D call: TRBD1 (6 bases). The CDR3 runs to 16 residues. V was shortened by 5 bases and J by 3 bases, with 16 bases between the two germline ends. Germline CDR1 reads MNHNY; CDR2 reads SVGAGI (reference sequence). DNA of the CDR3: TGTGCCAGCAGTCGATTGGGGGCCGGAGACACCGGGGAGCTGTTTTTT. This encodes CASSRLGAGDTGELFF.

The gene calls are TRBV3-1 (or the pseudogene TRBV3-2) and TRBJ1-2; 7 positions agree with TRBD1. This CDR3 is 13 amino acids long. Germline V gene sequence: CDR1 LGHDT, CDR2 YNNKEL (reference sequence). The junction had 6 bases not matched to a gene; V was cut back by 3 bases and J by 8 bases. CDR3 residues: CASSQQGVWGYTF. DNA for the CDR3: TGTGCCAGCAGCCAGCAGGGGGTTTGGGGCTACACCTTC.

This clone has only one observation. V usage is TRBV30 and J usage is TRBJ1-6; D may be TRBD1 (5 bases). CDR1 GTSNPN and CDR2 SVGIG come from the germline V gene (reference sequence). The CDR3 has 13 amino acids. V was clipped by 2 bases and J by 5 bases, with 7 bases between them. The CDR3 spells CAWSRGDNSPLHF. The DNA for the CDR3 is TGTGCCTGGAGTCGGGGGGATAATTCACCCCTCCACTTT.

CDR3 in DNA: TGTGCCAGCAGCTCTCGGGCTAGCGGGGGGTACGAGCAGTACTTC. This codes for CASSSRASGGYEQYF. The chain is built from TRBV5-4 and TRBJ2-7, with TRBD2 matching over 11 bases. V dropped 3 bases and J dropped 4; count of bases not matched to a gene: 6. From germline, CDR1 is SGHNT and CDR2 YYREEE (reference sequence). CDR3 length: 15 amino acids.

The rearrangement links TRBV4-2 to TRBJ1-1; possible D gene TRBD1, 5 bases. CDR1 and CDR2 (germline): LGHNA, YNFKEQ. The germline V and J ends were trimmed by 4 bases and 0 bases, with 12 bases remaining between them. The CDR3 runs 15 residues. The CDR3 nucleotides are TGTGCCAGCAGCCCCCAGCGGGGGATGAACACTGAAGCTTTCTTT. The encoded protein is CASSPQRGMNTEAFF.

This clone was counted a single time. The rearrangement uses TRBV7-9 and TRBJ2-1; 11 bases match TRBD2. CDR3 size: 15 residues. Germline CDR1 reads SEHNR; CDR2 reads FQNEAQ (reference sequence). V shed 5 bases, J shed 2 bases, and the junction held 2 bases outside the gene matches. The CDR3 DNA reads TGTGCCAGCAGCGGGACTAGCGGAGCCTACAATGAGCAGTTCTTC. Amino acids: CASSGTSGAYNEQFF.

The CDR3 loop is CASSFAGSTEAFF. The CDR3, as DNA: TGTGCCAGCAGCTTCGCAGGGTCCACTGAAGCTTTCTTT. This sequence joins TRBV7-2 and TRBJ1-1; D perhaps matches TRBD1 (5 bases). The CDR3 extends over 13 amino acids. The germline gives CDR1 SGHTA, CDR2 FQGNSA. With 3 bases removed from V and 4 bases from J, the gap between germline ends came to 9 bases.